Following are 21 T cell receptor beta chains from one sample sequenced in a study of shared clonotypes between healthy human individuals. The protocol was immunoSEQ multiplex PCR, while the TCRdb copy is restricted to in-frame clones and leaves out a portion. This sample has over a million clones; 70% to 80% occur once, and the top ten carry around 0.6%. Sequenced sample: memory CD4+ T cells from PBMCs. Subset indicated: CD45RA-negative fraction. The receptor source for this set is a man aged 18 to 29 in good health. Some clones in this sample may be carry-over from other donors' samples.

The V gene is TRBV28, the J gene TRBJ2-7; no clear D gene. The CDR3 length is 11 residues. The V end lost 10 bases, the J end lost 5 bases, and 12 bases lay between the germline ends. CDR1 and CDR2 from the germline V gene are MDHEN and SYDVKM. CDR3 sequence reads: CATHRPHEQYF. CDR3 coding DNA: TGTGCCACCCACCGGCCCCACGAGCAGTACTTC.

This clone turned up a few times. This chain uses TRBV28 with TRBJ2-7, with a possible D match to TRBD2 (5 bases). From germline, CDR1 is MDHEN and CDR2 SYDVKM. This CDR3 has 14 residues. The ends were cut back, 7 bases at V and 3 bases at J, with 16 bases in the middle. This CDR3 is CASTTLGRDYEQYF. DNA for the CDR3: TGTGCCAGCACCACACTCGGACGGGACTACGAGCAGTACTTC. Full variable domain (outside the CDR3, taken from reference TRBV28 and TRBJ2-7): DVKVTQSSRYLVKRTGEKVFLECVQDMDHENMFWYRQDPGLGLRLIYFSYDVKMKEKGDIPEGYSVSREKKERFSLILESASTNQTSMYLCASTTLGRDYEQYFGPGTRLTVT.

This chain connects TRBV5-1 to TRBJ1-2; D is perhaps TRBD1 (5 bases). V gave up 3 bases and J gave up 10 bases, with 10 bases separating them. CDR1 SGHRS and CDR2 YFSETQ come from the germline V gene. The CDR3 runs 11 residues. Here the CDR3 DNA reads TGCGCCAGCAGCTCCGAGGGGCCCTACACCTTC. It codes for CASSSEGPYTF.

The chain uses TRBV28 and TRBJ2-5; 10 bases align to TRBD2. Germline V gene sequence: CDR1 MDHEN, CDR2 SYDVKM. The V segment lost 6 bases and the J segment 5 bases; nucleotides outside the gene matches: 3. The CDR3 loop spans 13 amino acids. DNA of the CDR3: TGTGCCAGCAGACTAGCGGGGATCGAGACCCAGTACTTC. Its translation: CASRLAGIETQYF.

The CDR3 is CASSGNGSPDDTDTQYF. The CDR3 DNA sequence: TGTGCCAGCAGCGGGAACGGGAGCCCTGACGACACAGATACGCAGTATTTT. J is TRBJ2-3 and V is TRBV2, with D tentatively TRBD2 (6 bases). In germline, CDR1 is SNHLY, CDR2 FYNNEI. Trimming shortened V by 6 bases and J by 2 bases, and 21 bases separated the two germline ends. The CDR3 covers 17 residues.

The chain links TRBV4-3 to TRBJ1-2; D gene ambiguous. The CDR3 has 15 amino acids. Germline V gene lookup returns CDR1 LGHNA and CDR2 YSLEER. The germline V and J ends were trimmed by 3 bases and 3 bases, with 14 bases remaining between them. CDR3 amino acids: CASSHDGRGDYGYTF. The CDR3 DNA sequence: TGCGCCAGCAGCCACGACGGGCGGGGAGACTATGGCTACACCTTC.

This rearrangement joins TRBV5-1 to TRBJ2-5; D unresolved. Germline V gives CDR1 SGHRS, CDR2 YFSETQ. Trimming pared 4 bases from V and 2 bases from J, leaving 18 bases between. The CDR3 is 16 amino acids. The CDR3: CASSLLVGKDQETQYF. The DNA of the CDR3 is TGCGCCAGCAGCCTCCTGGTGGGGAAGGATCAAGAGACCCAGTACTTC. The full variable domain, completed using reference TRBV5-1 and TRBJ2-5, is KAGVTQTPRYLIKTRGQQVTLSCSPISGHRSVSWYQQTPGQGLQFLFEYFSETQRNKGNFPGRFSGRQFSNSRSEMNVSTLELGDSALYLCASSLLVGKDQETQYFGPGTRLLVL.

The rearrangement joins TRBV30 to TRBJ2-5; 7 nucleotides agree with TRBD2. V trimming: 2 bases; J trimming: 9 bases; junction bases outside the gene matches: 12. This CDR3 spans 14 amino acids. The germline gives CDR1 GTSNPN, CDR2 SVGIG (reference sequence). CDR3 sequence (DNA): TGTGCCTGGAGTACGCTAGCGGCCTATGGGGCCCAGTACTTC. It encodes CAWSTLAAYGAQYF.

This rearrangement joins TRBV4-2 to TRBJ1-3; 7 nucleotides agree with TRBD1. The CDR3 is made up of 18 amino acids. Germline V CDR1 and CDR2: LGHNA, YNFKEQ. V lost 0 bases, J lost 2 bases, and 10 bases stayed unmatched. CDR3 nucleotide sequence: TGTGCCAGCAGCCAAGATCCCGGCCCGGGGACAGCTGGAAACACCATATATTTT. Protein sequence: CASSQDPGPGTAGNTIYF.

As for this clone: The same CDR3 is also encoded by other DNA sequences in this sample. The rearrangement joins TRBV5-1 to TRBJ2-5; 7 bases match TRBD2. V trimming: 2 bases; J trimming: 4 bases; junction bases outside the gene matches: 2. The CDR3 has 13 amino acids. CDR1 SGHRS and CDR2 YFSETQ come from the germline V gene. DNA for the CDR3: TGCGCCAGCAGCTTCTGGGGGGGAGAGACCCAGTACTTC. Translation: CASSFWGGETQYF.

This sequence joins TRBV28 and TRBJ1-2; D gene unclear. The length of the CDR3 is 15 residues. Germline V gene data show CDR1 as MDHEN and CDR2 as SYDVKM. V lost 2 bases and J 5 bases, leaving 15 bases between the germline ends. CDR3 in amino acids: CASSLDTTVVYGYTF. Written as DNA, the CDR3 is TGTGCCAGCAGTTTAGACACAACGGTCGTTTATGGCTACACCTTC.

This clone has only one observation. This chain links TRBV11-2 with TRBJ1-1; 11 positions match TRBD1. V shed 3 bases, J shed 5 bases, and the junction held 5 bases outside the gene matches. CDR1 and CDR2 (germline): SGHAT, FQNNGV. This CDR3 has 15 residues. CDR3: CASSLRTGGATEAFF. The CDR3 coding sequence is TGTGCCAGCAGCTTGCGGACAGGGGGCGCAACTGAAGCTTTCTTT.

The chain uses TRBV9 and TRBJ2-1, with TRBD2 matching over 7 bases. This CDR3 is 14 amino acids long. V shed 3 bases and J 4 bases; nucleotides not matched to a gene: 4. The germline V gene encodes CDR1 SGDLS and CDR2 YYNGEE. This chain's CDR3 is CASSGRDYYNEQFF. CDR3 sequence (DNA): TGTGCCAGCAGCGGCCGGGACTATTACAATGAGCAGTTCTTC.

Details on this clone: This sample also contains other DNA sequences that code for the same CDR3. This chain joins TRBV18 and TRBJ2-3, with TRBD1 as a possible D gene (6 bases). There are 14 residues in the CDR3. The V gene lost 6 bases and the J gene lost 0 bases, with 10 bases spanning the gap. Germline V gene sequence: CDR1 KGHSH, CDR2 LQKENI. CDR3 nucleotide sequence: TGTGCCAGCTCCCGAGGGGGAAGCACAGATACGCAGTATTTT. Its protein product is CASSRGGSTDTQYF.

Comment on this clone: The same CDR3 arises from other DNA sequences in this sample as well. CDR3 nucleotide sequence: TGTGCCAGCAGCCTAACTAGCGGATCCCGGGAGCAGTACTTC. This translates into CASSLTSGSREQYF. This chain joins TRBV28 and TRBJ2-7; 8 nucleotides agree with TRBD2. The CDR3 length is 14 residues. Per germline, CDR1 MDHEN and CDR2 SYDVKM. V shed 6 bases and J 7 bases; nucleotides not matched to a gene: 11.

The V call is TRBV27, the J call TRBJ1-4; 10 nucleotides agree with TRBD1. V was clipped by 1 base and J by 4 bases; unmatched bases: 6. The CDR3 consists of 17 residues. Germline CDR1 reads MNHEY; CDR2 reads SMNVEV (reference sequence). In nucleotides, the CDR3 is TGTGCCAGCAGTTTATATGGACAGGGGGGCTTTAATGAAAAACTGTTTTTT. It codes for CASSLYGQGGFNEKLFF.

This chain links TRBV9 with TRBJ2-7, with 8 positions matching TRBD1. V shed 4 bases, J shed 0 bases, and the junction held 3 bases outside the gene matches. CDR3 length: 14 residues. CDR1 is SGDLS, CDR2 YYNGEE, per germline. The CDR3 DNA reads as TGTGCCAGCAGCAGAGACAGGGGCTCCTACGAGCAGTACTTC. It yields the protein CASSRDRGSYEQYF.

Concerning this clone itself: One base separates it from a far larger clone, so it is likely a read error. V is TRBV30 and J is TRBJ1-4; unclear D gene. The V gene's germline CDR1 is GTSNPN and CDR2 SVGIG (reference sequence). The CDR3 totals 14 residues. CDR3 sequence: CVWTASPAGEKLFF. The CDR3 nucleotides are TGTGTCTGGACCGCAAGTCCCGCCGGGGAAAAACTGTTTTTT. Based on the CDR3 plus reference TRBV30 and TRBJ1-4, the full variable domain is SQTIHQWPATLVQPVGSPLSLECTVEGTSNPNLYWYRQAAGRGLQLLFYSVGIGQISSEVPQNLSASRPQDRQFILSSKKLLLSDSGFYLCVWTASPAGEKLFFGSGTQLSVL.

For this clone: Additional DNA sequences in this sample encode the identical CDR3. This sequence joins TRBV5-1 and TRBJ2-7; TRBD1 might be the D (5 bases). The CDR3 sequence is 14 residues long. Between the trimmed V and J ends, which lost 0 bases and 2 bases, there was a span of 9 bases. Germline CDR1 and CDR2: SGHRS and YFSETQ. The CDR3 loop is CASSLAVGPYEQYF. The CDR3 region has the DNA TGCGCCAGCAGCTTGGCCGTGGGGCCCTACGAGCAGTACTTC.

The chain combines TRBV7-9 with TRBJ2-5, with TRBD2 identical over 9 bases. This CDR3 comprises 19 residues. Germline values: CDR1 SEHNR, CDR2 FQNEAQ (reference sequence). V was pared by 5 bases and J by 5 bases, with 21 bases of the junction left unmatched. CDR3 residues: CASSHVGWRGRANSETQYF. CDR3 nucleotides: TGTGCCAGCAGCCACGTGGGTTGGCGCGGGAGGGCCAATTCGGAGACCCAGTACTTC.

This chain connects TRBV5-1 to TRBJ2-4; D is unresolved. CDR1 is SGHRS, CDR2 YFSETQ, per germline. The CDR3 contains 14 residues. Between the trimmed V and J ends, which lost 3 bases and 6 bases, there was a span of 13 bases. CDR3 coding DNA: TGCGCCAGCAGCTCCCGGGCGGCAACAAACATTCAGTACTTC. This sequence encodes CASSSRAATNIQYF.